The clone carrying this T cell receptor beta chain has a handful of counts. A single record per CDR3 protein comes from TCRdb applying MiXCR to the RT-PCR reads. The table has about 680,000 distinct CDR3 sequences, about 14% seen once. The CDR3 consists of 16 residues. Losses at the gene ends were 2 bases for V and 3 bases for J; bases not matched to a gene: 6. CDR1 and CDR2 (germline): MGHRA, YSYEKL. The sequence was obtained from a female donor in good health, serving as a healthy control. The chain has TRBV4-1 and TRBJ2-1; 8 bases map to TRBD1. Sequenced input: memory CD4+ T cells from blood. CDR3 loop: CASSQPRQGRYNEQFF. CDR3 coding DNA: TGCGCCAGCAGCCAACCTAGACAGGGGCGCTACAATGAGCAGTTCTTC.